The clone carrying this T cell receptor (beta chain) was recorded only once. This sample is part of a study of blood T cell repertoires in COVID-19. Sequenced by immunoSEQ multiplex PCR; TCRdb stores in-frame clones only, minus some. The sample yields over 200,000 clones, about 83% seen once. Germline assignment: CDR1 MDHEN and CDR2 SYDVKM. The CDR3 spans 15 residues. Trimming cost V 6 bases and J 0 bases, with 9 bases left between them. The sample was peripheral blood. The receptor comes from a woman in her 50s with active or convalescent COVID-19. The J gene is TRBJ1-6, the V gene TRBV28; D uncertain. The CDR3 DNA is TGTGCCAGCAGCCCACCGAGCTCCTATAATTCACCCCTCCACTTT. Translated: CASSPPSSYNSPLHF.